This T cell receptor (beta chain) was identified during a study of cytomegalovirus exposure and HLA in healthy donors. Study observations and caveats: Compared with the approximately 670-donor mean, an Asian-associated ancestry cluster reportedly had fewer N-insertions, according to a later analysis. Reports state that TCR beta sequences accurately predicted most subjects' HLA-A and HLA-B alleles. Excluded: some indistinguishable V segments such as TRBV6-2 and TRBV6-3. Cytomegalovirus-associated status was assigned to about 160 TCR beta chains.

As concerns this clone: Its antigen remains unidentified.

The CDR3 spans 16 residues. Germline V gene lookup returns CDR1 LGHNA and CDR2 YSLEER. The ends were cut back, 1 base at V and 0 bases at J, with 11 bases in the middle. In the PCR, 60 Vbeta and 13 Jbeta primers were used. Using immunoSEQ multiplex PCR, the repertoire was profiled, and TCRdb retains in-frame clones only, with some absent. The sample lists 99,000 or so clones; approximately 80% were seen once. The clonotype originates from a male donor in good health and CMV-seropositive. Sequencing input: PBMCs. This chain uses TRBV4-3 with TRBJ2-3, with D possibly being TRBD2 (6 bases). This CDR3 reads CASSQVGRSSTDTQYF. The CDR3, as DNA: TGCGCCAGCAGCCAAGTGGGGAGGTCAAGCACAGATACGCAGTATTTT.